This T cell receptor beta chain stems from a study of T cells in Graves' hyperthyroidism and ophthalmopathy. Comments on this clonotype: Its antigen is not identified.

Per the germline V gene, CDR1 is DFQATT and CDR2 is SNEGSKA (reference sequence). CDR3 length equals 14 residues. The germline V and J ends were trimmed by 3 bases and 4 bases, with 13 bases remaining between them. Notes on the study in general: The model identified upcoming ophthalmopathy a median approximately six months ahead of onset. The majority of expanded thyroid clonotypes above 0.001 also appeared in blood.

TCR beta CDR3 region amplification was performed from RNA transcripts. Primed by the HTBI set, a first-round RT-PCR was run on the TCR CDR3. From the multiplex PCR reads, TCRdb called clonotypes with MiXCR, one entry per CDR3 protein. This sample has about 380,000 distinct CDR3 sequences, with roughly 20% found just once. This TCR was recovered from a man in his late teens or twenties with Graves' ophthalmopathy. What was sequenced was blood. This sequence joins TRBV20-1 and TRBJ1-3, with unresolved D. CDR3 sequence reads: CSASHPLLGNTIYF. As DNA, the CDR3 is TGCAGTGCTAGTCACCCCTTACTAGGAAACACCATATATTTT.